This is a list of T cell receptor beta chains from one sample in a study of shared clonotypes between healthy human individuals. Produced via immunoSEQ multiplex PCR; TCRdb's table is partial and in-frame only. Of about a million clones in the sample, approximately 80% were seen once. Sequencing input: memory CD4+ T cells sorted from blood. Source of these receptors: a young man in good health. CDR3s include the opening cysteine and the closing phenylalanine or tryptophan. Fields, in order: clone size, D gene, V gene, J gene, CDR3 protein. D genes are given only for firm matches. Size is stated for part of the rows, as once, few or many counts, or as a class when the clone is expanded.

-	-	TRBV7-6	TRBJ2-1	CASSFLGATYNEQFF
many	-	TRBV5-1	TRBJ2-1	CASKSGDELRNEQFF
-	-	TRBV10-2	TRBJ1-1	CASSAGGERNTEAFF
-	-	TRBV6-1	TRBJ1-1	CASSPAGTEAFF
many	-	TRBV25-1	TRBJ2-7	CASSYQLTPYEQYF
once	TRBD2	TRBV4-3	TRBJ2-3	CASSPGLVGIDTQYF
-	-	TRBV7-9	TRBJ2-1	CASSLVIIRDVGSEQFF
-	TRBD1	TRBV11-3	TRBJ2-7	CASSPTGGREQYF
-	-	TRBV21-1	TRBJ2-7	CASSKEAGQPSSYEQYF
few	-	TRBV10-3	TRBJ2-3	CAISGRGTDTQYF
-	TRBD1	TRBV5-4	TRBJ2-2	CASSSGTDAGELFF
-	-	TRBV19	TRBJ1-1	CASSIDFRGLNEAFF
-	-	TRBV18	TRBJ2-5	CASSPSSLETQYF
-	-	TRBV7-9	TRBJ2-1	CAILAYNEQFF
-	-	TRBV6-4	TRBJ2-2	CASYTPSGGNTGELFF
-	TRBD2	TRBV28	TRBJ2-7	CASRTPGGALTYEQYF
-	-	TRBV10-3	TRBJ1-6	CAISESLAPLHF
-	-	TRBV18	TRBJ2-5	CASSPPGLAQETQYF
-	TRBD1	TRBV19	TRBJ1-2	CASSSPRDSYGYTF
-	TRBD2	TRBV4-3	TRBJ2-1	CASSPGGSNNEQFF
-	TRBD2	TRBV7-2	TRBJ2-7	CASSLAETSGAYQYF
-	-	TRBV5-6	TRBJ2-7	CASSRGSSYEQYF
-	TRBD2	TRBV12-5	TRBJ2-3	CASGNIQPRVAGLVRTDTQYF
-	-	TRBV5-6	TRBJ1-2	CASSTRVHYGYTF